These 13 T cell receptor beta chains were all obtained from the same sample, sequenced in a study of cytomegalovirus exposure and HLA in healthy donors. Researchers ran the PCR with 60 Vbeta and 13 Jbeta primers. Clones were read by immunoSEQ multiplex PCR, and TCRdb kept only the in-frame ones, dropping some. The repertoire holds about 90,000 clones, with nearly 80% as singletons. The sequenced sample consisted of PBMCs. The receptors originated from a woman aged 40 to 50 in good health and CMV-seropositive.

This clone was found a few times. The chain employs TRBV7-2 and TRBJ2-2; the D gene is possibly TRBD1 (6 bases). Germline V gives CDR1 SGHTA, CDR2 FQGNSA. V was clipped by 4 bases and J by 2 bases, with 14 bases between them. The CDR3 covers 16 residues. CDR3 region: CASSSPRGTNTGELFF. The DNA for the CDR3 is TGTGCCAGCAGCTCACCCAGGGGTACCAACACCGGGGAGCTGTTTTTT. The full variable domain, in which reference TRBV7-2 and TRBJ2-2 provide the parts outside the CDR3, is GAGVSQSPSNKVTEKGKDVELRCDPISGHTALYWYRQSLGQGLEFLIYFQGNSAPDKSGLPSDRFSAERTGGSVSTLTIQRTQQEDSAVYLCASSSPRGTNTGELFFGEGSRLTVL.

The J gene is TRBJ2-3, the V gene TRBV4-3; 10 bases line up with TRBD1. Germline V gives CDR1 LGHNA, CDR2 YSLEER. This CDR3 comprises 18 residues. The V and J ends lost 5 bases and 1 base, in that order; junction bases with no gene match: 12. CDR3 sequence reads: CASSGDRGGGTGTDTQYF. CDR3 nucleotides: TGCGCCAGCAGCGGGGACAGGGGTGGAGGGACCGGCACAGATACGCAGTATTTT.

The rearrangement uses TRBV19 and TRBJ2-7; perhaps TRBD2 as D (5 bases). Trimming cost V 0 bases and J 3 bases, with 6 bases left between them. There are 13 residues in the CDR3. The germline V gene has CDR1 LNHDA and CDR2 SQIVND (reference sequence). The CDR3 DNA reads TGTGCCAGTAGTATAGATGGAGGCTACGAGCAGTACTTC. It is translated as CASSIDGGYEQYF.

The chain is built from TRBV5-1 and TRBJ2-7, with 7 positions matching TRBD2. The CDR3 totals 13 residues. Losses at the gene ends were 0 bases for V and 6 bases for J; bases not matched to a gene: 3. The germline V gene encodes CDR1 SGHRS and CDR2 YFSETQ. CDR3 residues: CASSLGLASEQYF. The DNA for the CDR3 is TGCGCCAGCAGCTTGGGACTAGCATCCGAGCAGTACTTC.

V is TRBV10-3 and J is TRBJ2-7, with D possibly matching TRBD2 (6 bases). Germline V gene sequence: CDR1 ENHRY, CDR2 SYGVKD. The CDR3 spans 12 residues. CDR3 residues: CAISQSAGLPLV. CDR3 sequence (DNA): TGTGCCATCAGTCAGTCGGCGGGGCTTCCTTTGGTC.

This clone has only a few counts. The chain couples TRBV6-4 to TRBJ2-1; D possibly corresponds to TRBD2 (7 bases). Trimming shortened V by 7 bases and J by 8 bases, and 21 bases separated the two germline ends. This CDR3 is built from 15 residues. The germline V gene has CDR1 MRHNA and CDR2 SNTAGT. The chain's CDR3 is CASTPGGGSSDEQFF. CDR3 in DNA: TGTGCCAGCACCCCCGGGGGCGGGAGTTCCGATGAGCAGTTCTTC.

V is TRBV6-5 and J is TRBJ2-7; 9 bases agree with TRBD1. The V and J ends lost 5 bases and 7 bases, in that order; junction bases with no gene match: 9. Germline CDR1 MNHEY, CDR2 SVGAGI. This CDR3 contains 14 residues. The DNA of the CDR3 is TGTGCCAGCAGTGATAGGACAGGGGTAGGGGAGCAGTACTTC. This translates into CASSDRTGVGEQYF.

The CDR3 DNA is TGCGCCAGCTTTGTTACAGGGGGAGAGACCCAGTACTTC. It specifies CASFVTGGETQYF. The rearrangement joins TRBV5-1 to TRBJ2-5, with 8 positions matching TRBD1. The germline V gene encodes CDR1 SGHRS and CDR2 YFSETQ. This CDR3 is 13 amino acids long. Trimming at V came to 7 bases and at J to 4 bases, leaving 6 bases not matched to a gene.

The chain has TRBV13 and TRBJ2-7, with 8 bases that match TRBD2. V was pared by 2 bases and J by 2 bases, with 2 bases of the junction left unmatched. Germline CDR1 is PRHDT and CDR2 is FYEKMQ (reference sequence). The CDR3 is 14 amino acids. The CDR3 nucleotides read TGTGCCAGCAGCTTAACGGGAGGGGCCTACGAGCAGTACTTC. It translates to CASSLTGGAYEQYF. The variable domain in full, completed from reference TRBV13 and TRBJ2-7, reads AAGVIQSPRHLIKEKRETATLKCYPIPRHDTVYWYQQGPGQDPQFLISFYEKMQSDKGSIPDRFSAQQFSDYHSELNMSSLELGDSALYFCASSLTGGAYEQYFGPGTRLTVT.

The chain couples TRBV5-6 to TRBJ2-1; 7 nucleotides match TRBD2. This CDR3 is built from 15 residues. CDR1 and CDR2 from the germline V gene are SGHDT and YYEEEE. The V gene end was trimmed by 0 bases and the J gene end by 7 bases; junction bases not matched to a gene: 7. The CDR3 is CASSLVAGGSNEQFF. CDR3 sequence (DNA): TGTGCCAGCAGCTTGGTGGCTGGCGGGAGTAATGAGCAGTTCTTC. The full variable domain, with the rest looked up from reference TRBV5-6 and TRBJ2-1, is DAGVTQSPTHLIKTRGQQVTLRCSPKSGHDTVSWYQQALGQGPQFIFQYYEEEERQRGNFPDRFSGHQFPNYSSELNVNALLLGDSALYLCASSLVAGGSNEQFFGPGTRLTVL.

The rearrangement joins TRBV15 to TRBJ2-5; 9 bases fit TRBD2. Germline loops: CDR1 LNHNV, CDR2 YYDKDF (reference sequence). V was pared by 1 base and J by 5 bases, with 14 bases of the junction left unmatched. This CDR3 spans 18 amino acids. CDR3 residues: CATSRGGGNSGSRETQYF. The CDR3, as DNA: TGTGCCACCAGCAGAGGGGGCGGTAATAGCGGGAGCCGGGAGACCCAGTACTTC.

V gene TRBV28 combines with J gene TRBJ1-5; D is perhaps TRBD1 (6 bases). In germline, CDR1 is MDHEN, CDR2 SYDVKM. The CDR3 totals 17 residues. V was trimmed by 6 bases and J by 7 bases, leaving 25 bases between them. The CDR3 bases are TGTGCCAGCAGCTTAGCCGCGGGGGGCGGGAGACGGCAGCCCCAGCATTTT. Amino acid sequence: CASSLAAGGGRRQPQHF.

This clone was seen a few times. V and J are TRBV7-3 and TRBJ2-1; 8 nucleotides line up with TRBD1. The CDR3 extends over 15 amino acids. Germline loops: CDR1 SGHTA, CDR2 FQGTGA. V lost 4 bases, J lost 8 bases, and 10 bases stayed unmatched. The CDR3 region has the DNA TGTGCCAGCAGCTCAGGACAGGGCCTTAACTATGAGCAGTTCTTC. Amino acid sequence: CASSSGQGLNYEQFF.